The sequence of this TCR beta chain was determined in a study of T-cell reconstitution after alpha-beta-depleted transplantation in children. Broader study findings: Newly made T cells mostly supplied T-cell counts and diversity one year after transplant. In patients about two months after transplant, alpha-beta T cells reportedly arose from several hundred expanded graft clones.

Unique molecular identifiers were used in preparing the TCRbeta library. One entry per CDR3 protein results from TCRdb running MiXCR on the PCR reads. This table has about 300,000 distinct CDR3 sequences, roughly 7.8% appearing once. This clonotype was counted many times. Its antigen is unidentified. The CDR3 has 12 amino acids. V gave up 1 base and J gave up 8 bases, with 7 bases separating them. This material consisted of peripheral blood, taken 360 days after TCRalphabeta/CD19-depleted stem cell transplant. The receptor's source is a female patient between 2 and 10 years old who had a stem cell transplant for Fanconi anemia, so the T cells may come from the graft donor. V usage is TRBV12-3 or TRBV12-4 and J usage is TRBJ2-3; D is unresolved. The CDR3 here is CASSLVPSTQYF. The DNA for the CDR3 is TGTGCCAGCAGTTTAGTGCCGAGTACGCAGTATTTT.